Listed below are T cell receptor beta chains from one sample, sequenced in a study of T-cell reconstitution after alpha-beta-depleted transplantation in children. TCRdb passed the PCR reads through MiXCR, listing each CDR3 protein once. The sample has 700,000 to 850,000 distinct CDR3 sequences, around 17% seen once. The starting material was PBMCs, mostly from graft donor cells, obtained 360 days after TCRalphabeta/CD19-depleted stem cell transplant. The origin of the receptors is a male patient between 10 and 17 years old who had a stem cell transplant for acute lymphoblastic leukemia, so the T cells may come from the graft donor. Each CDR3 is given with its conserved first and last residue. Each record gives: J gene, V gene, CDR3 protein.

>TRBJ2-7|TRBV13
CASVSPASYEQYF
>TRBJ1-1|TRBV5-1
CASSFTGQGARAEAFF
>TRBJ2-2|TRBV7-3
CASSLGIRYTGELFF
>TRBJ2-3|TRBV25-1
CASSLGLAGTFSTDTQYF
>TRBJ1-1|TRBV9
CASSKGTVMNTEAFF
>TRBJ2-1|TRBV4-1
CASNLAGGGYNEQFF
>TRBJ1-1|TRBV5-1
CASSLDPYAFLNTEAFF
>TRBJ2-5|TRBV7-8
CASSSPRRWETQYF
>TRBJ2-7|TRBV25-1
CASSKGGPGAYEQYF
>TRBJ1-5|TRBV15
CATSRIYQPQHF
>TRBJ2-1|TRBV2
CASSRSSYNEQFF
>TRBJ2-5|TRBV20-1
CSAPSGETQYF
>TRBJ2-7|TRBV6-5
CASSYGSTGVSRGPYEQYF
>TRBJ2-2|TRBV4-1
CASSQDERQRRIF
>TRBJ1-1|TRBV6-2/TRBV6-3
CASRNDRSNTEAFF
>TRBJ2-7|TRBV5-1
CASSLALAGVDEQYF
>TRBJ2-3|TRBV5-1
CASSPSAGAVADTQYF
>TRBJ2-1|TRBV29-1
CSVIGTGSSNEQFF
>TRBJ2-1|TRBV7-6
CASSLGHKGGRDNEQFF
>TRBJ2-7|TRBV12-3/TRBV12-4
CASSLLGQGGHEQYF
>TRBJ2-4|TRBV7-9
CASSLGQGANIQYF
>TRBJ2-7|TRBV7-6
CASSIRTGSYEQYF
>TRBJ2-5|TRBV10-3
CAISEGRGAGVWIEETQYF
>TRBJ1-2|TRBV12-3/TRBV12-4
CASSPRQKTTFYGYTF
>TRBJ2-3|TRBV11-1
CASSSGTSGSIGDTQYF
>TRBJ2-5|TRBV5-1
CASSLMDAQETQYF
>TRBJ2-4|TRBV2
CASSWVRVQNIQYF
>TRBJ2-1|TRBV2
CASSEDRGRTYNEQFF
>TRBJ2-7|TRBV27
CASSLLTGAYEQYF
>TRBJ2-7|TRBV5-5
CASSSPGTVPHEQYF
>TRBJ2-1|TRBV28
CASSFYGRPPMNEQFF
>TRBJ2-1|TRBV4-2
CASSLPPYRRDYNEQFF
>TRBJ2-3|TRBV13
CASIDRAGDTQYF
>TRBJ1-5|TRBV9
CASSVAGEHQPQHF
>TRBJ2-1|TRBV5-1
CASRQAGGQYNEQFF
>TRBJ2-7|TRBV25-1
CASSVSITGTGGGEQYF
>TRBJ1-1|TRBV7-9
CASSPPGLPKAEAFF
>TRBJ1-2|TRBV5-1
CASSFEAGSNYGYTF
>TRBJ2-3|TRBV5-1
CASSWRERNTDTQYF
>TRBJ2-7|TRBV3-1
CASSDGSIGREQYF
>TRBJ2-1|TRBV5-1
CASSAELGYNEQFF
>TRBJ1-6|TRBV2
CASTREGDSPLHF
>TRBJ2-7|TRBV3-1
CASSQGGPEQYF
>TRBJ2-7|TRBV20-1
CSARDSVNSYEQYF
>TRBJ2-5|TRBV5-1
CASSLTGTVETQYF
>TRBJ2-3|TRBV20-1
CSASRGLRTDTQYF
>TRBJ2-1|TRBV5-1
CASSLVPAGESNEQFF
>TRBJ2-3|TRBV4-1
CASSHLGLAGEYF
>TRBJ2-2|TRBV29-1
CSVDTGIDSGGGGELFF
>TRBJ2-7|TRBV7-9
CASSLTYTLNPYEQYF
>TRBJ1-4|TRBV7-3
CASSRDRGEKLFF